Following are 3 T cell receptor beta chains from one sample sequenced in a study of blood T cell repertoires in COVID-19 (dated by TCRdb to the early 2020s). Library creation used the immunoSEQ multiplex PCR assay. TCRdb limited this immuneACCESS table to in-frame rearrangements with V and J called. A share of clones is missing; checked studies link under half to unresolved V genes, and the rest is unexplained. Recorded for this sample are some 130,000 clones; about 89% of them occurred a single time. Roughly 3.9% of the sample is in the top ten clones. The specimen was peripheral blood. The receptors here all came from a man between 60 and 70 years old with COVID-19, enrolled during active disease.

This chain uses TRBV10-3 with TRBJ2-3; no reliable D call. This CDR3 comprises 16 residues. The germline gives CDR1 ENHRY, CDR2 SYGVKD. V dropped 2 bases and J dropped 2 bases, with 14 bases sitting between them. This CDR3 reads CAISEVLPSDTDTQYF. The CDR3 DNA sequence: TGTGCCATCAGTGAGGTTCTCCCCTCAGACACAGATACGCAGTATTTT.

CDR3 region: CASARGNGYTF. DNA for the CDR3: TGCGCCAGCGCCAGGGGGAATGGCTACACCTTC. This rearrangement joins TRBV10-2 to TRBJ1-2; TRBD1 aligns across 7 bases. Unmatched junction bases numbered 3, after V lost 8 bases and J lost 6 bases. The CDR3 has 11 amino acids. Germline CDR1 is WSHSY and CDR2 is SAAADI.

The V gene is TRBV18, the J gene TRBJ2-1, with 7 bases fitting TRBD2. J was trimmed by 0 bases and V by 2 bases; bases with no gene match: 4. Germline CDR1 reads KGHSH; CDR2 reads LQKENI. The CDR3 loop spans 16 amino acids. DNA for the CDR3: TGTGCCAGCTCACCAAGCGGGACCCTCTCCTACAATGAGCAGTTCTTC. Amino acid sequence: CASSPSGTLSYNEQFF.